The 6 T cell receptor beta chains reported below all come from one sample, sequenced in a study of response to subunit inactivated influenza vaccine. TCRdb called the RT-PCR reads again in MiXCR, with one record for every CDR3 protein. The repertoire holds just over 300,000 distinct CDR3 sequences, with 20% to 25% as singletons. Sequenced here: PBMCs from blood, sampled around 22 months after vaccination. The source is a man aged 45 to 75 who received an inactivated influenza vaccine.

This clonotype came up a few times. The J gene is TRBJ1-2, the V gene TRBV5-1, with TRBD1 matching over 9 bases. The CDR3 runs 14 residues. Unmatched junction bases numbered 4, after V lost 5 bases and J lost 2 bases. Germline lookup yields CDR1 SGHRS and CDR2 YFSETQ. CDR3 nucleotides: TGCGCCAGCAGGGCCACAGGGGGCAACTATGGCTACACCTTC. Its protein is CASRATGGNYGYTF. Supplemented by reference TRBV5-1 and TRBJ1-2, the full variable domain reads KAGVTQTPRYLIKTRGQQVTLSCSPISGHRSVSWYQQTPGQGLQFLFEYFSETQRNKGNFPGRFSGRQFSNSRSEMNVSTLELGDSALYLCASRATGGNYGYTFGSGTRLTVV.

The chain employs TRBV29-1 and TRBJ2-5; D is uncertain. Per the germline V gene, CDR1 is SQVTM and CDR2 is ANQGSEA. This CDR3 spans 11 amino acids. Trimming removed 7 bases at V and 0 bases at J, with 6 bases between. The DNA for the CDR3 is TGCAGCGCAGCGTACCAAGAGACCCAGTACTTC. This codes for CSAAYQETQYF.

This clonotype was detected only a few times. The chain joins TRBV30 to TRBJ1-1, with D possibly TRBD1 on 5 matching bases. This CDR3 contains 12 residues. CDR1 is GTSNPN and CDR2 is SVGIG in the germline V gene (reference sequence). Trimming took 3 bases from V and 1 from J, leaving 6 bases between them. CDR3 sequence reads: CAWSRANTEAFF. CDR3 coding DNA: TGTGCCTGGAGCAGGGCGAACACTGAAGCTTTCTTT.

This clonotype was seen many times. The chain carries TRBV20-1 and TRBJ2-6; perhaps TRBD1 as D (6 bases). Germline V CDR1 and CDR2: DFQATT, SNEGSKA (reference sequence). The ends were cut back, 3 bases at V and 3 bases at J, with 9 bases in the middle. This CDR3 is 14 amino acids long. CDR3 nucleotide sequence: TGCAGTGCTAGTAGGGGGATTGGGGCCAACGTCCTGACTTTC. It specifies CSASRGIGANVLTF.

This clonotype was recorded a few times. CDR3 region: CASSLGADYSNQPQHF. The CDR3 DNA follows: TGTGCCAGCAGCTTAGGGGCCGATTATAGCAATCAGCCCCAGCATTTT. The J gene is TRBJ1-5, the V gene TRBV11-1, with D uncertain. V lost 1 base and J lost 0, with 10 bases in between. The CDR3 runs 16 residues. CDR1 is SGHAT, CDR2 FQDESV, per germline (reference sequence).

This clonotype was detected a few times. The CDR3 reads CASSSGDRVNQPQHF. The CDR3 coding sequence is TGTGCCAGCAGTTCTGGGGACAGAGTCAATCAGCCCCAGCATTTT. The J gene is TRBJ1-5, the V gene TRBV27; 7 nucleotides line up with TRBD1. There are 15 residues in the CDR3. Germline V CDR1 and CDR2: MNHEY, SMNVEV (reference sequence). Trimming at V came to 4 bases and at J to 3 bases, leaving 6 bases not matched to a gene.